The clone carrying this TCR beta chain was observed a few times. A library of TCRbeta sequences, prepared with unique molecular identifiers, was generated. TCRdb passed the PCR reads through MiXCR, listing each CDR3 protein once. The sample includes around 60,000 distinct CDR3 sequences, roughly 45% seen only once; the top ten take 95% to 98%. The V and J ends lost 3 bases and 3 bases, in that order; junction bases with no gene match: 1. CDR3 length: 14 residues. The sample is drawn from a study of T-cell reconstitution after alpha-beta-depleted transplantation in children. The chain employs TRBV12-3 or TRBV12-4 and TRBJ2-7; TRBD1 matches 11 bases. The sequence was obtained from a male patient younger than 18 who had a stem cell transplant for acute lymphoblastic leukemia, so the T cells may come from the graft donor. Sequenced here: PBMCs, mostly from graft donor cells, sampled 360 days after TCRalphabeta/CD19-depleted stem cell transplant. In DNA, the CDR3 is TGTGCCAGCAGTTTCGGGACAGGGGGCTACGAGCAGTACTTC. As protein: CASSFGTGGYEQYF.